This is a list of T cell receptor beta chains from one sample in a study of technical replicates of blood from several donors. Only in-frame clones appear in the TCRdb table, and some are missing; sequencing was by immunoSEQ multiplex PCR. The data show 80,000 to 100,000 clones, approximately 96% seen once. Sequenced input: T cells isolated from PBMCs. These receptors were collected from a human donor in good health. Each CDR3 is given with its conserved first and last residue.

V	J	CDR3
TRBV11-3	TRBJ2-1	CASSSASGSYNEQFF
TRBV28	TRBJ1-2	CASSLGTASYGYTF
TRBV10-3	TRBJ2-3	CAIGVGTSGTDTQYF
TRBV27	TRBJ2-1	CASSISATFYNEQFF
TRBV5-1	TRBJ1-4	CASSLAGGTNEKLFF
TRBV10-3	TRBJ1-5	CAISKQGVGQPQHF
TRBV28	TRBJ2-2	CASSLWTGFGELFF
TRBV4-1	TRBJ2-1	CASSQSSVSYNEQFF
TRBV19	TRBJ1-2	CASSIVGQGARYGYTF
TRBV5-1	TRBJ2-2	CASSLTSGNTGELFF
TRBV6-1	TRBJ2-2	CASSLEAHAGELFF
TRBV28	TRBJ2-5	CASSLVRAGETQYF
TRBV5-1	TRBJ1-4	CASSSTWRTGGTNEKLFF
TRBV4-2	TRBJ2-4	CASSQRSRVTKNIQYF
TRBV5-6	TRBJ1-2	CASSPWSREGYTF
TRBV10-3	TRBJ1-5	CAVGEGQPQHF
TRBV19	TRBJ1-1	CASSRAGITEAFF
TRBV11-3	TRBJ2-7	CASSVSRGEQYF
TRBV9	TRBJ2-3	CASSESGSPDTQYF
TRBV25-1	TRBJ2-7	CASRGQGMSHEQYF
TRBV19	TRBJ1-2	CASSVAGSGYTF
TRBV7-9	TRBJ2-2	CASSFYHVLAGDDPGELFF
TRBV27	TRBJ2-7	CASSPGQVLSYEQYF
TRBV4-1	TRBJ1-3	CASSHAQDWHNTIYF
TRBV9	TRBJ1-1	CASSPAQGRNTEAFF
TRBV15	TRBJ2-7	CATSRKGDSAEQYF
TRBV6-6	TRBJ2-7	CASSYSIRDYSYEQYF
TRBV27	TRBJ2-1	CASGYSNANEQFF
TRBV6-5	TRBJ2-1	CASSVQGFGEQFF
TRBV5-1	TRBJ2-1	CASSSGTSGRDEQFF
TRBV19	TRBJ1-5	CASGKQVYQPQHF
TRBV29-1	TRBJ2-7	CSVGEGDEQYF
TRBV4-1	TRBJ1-5	CASSQDELGSRQPQHF
TRBV7-9	TRBJ1-4	CASSLAWGHEKLFF
TRBV7-2	TRBJ2-3	CASSPYTDTQYF
TRBV13	TRBJ2-3	CASSSPSGRKATDTQYF
TRBV6-5	TRBJ1-2	CASSYGGRTNGYTF
TRBV4-1	TRBJ1-2	CASSHAQHPQLDYGYTF
TRBV19	TRBJ1-5	CASSIQDKYYDSNQPQHF
TRBV5-1	TRBJ2-1	CASQRSQEQFF
TRBV19	TRBJ1-1	CASKSRGGDTEAFF
TRBV5-1	TRBJ2-2	CASSFQGVITGELFF
TRBV6-1	TRBJ2-7	CASSEALEGLAYEQYF